Below are 3 T cell receptor beta chains sequenced from a single sample in a study of blood T cell repertoires in COVID-19. Profiled with immunoSEQ multiplex PCR; TCRdb holds only in-frame clones, not every one. Of 150,000 to 200,000 clones in the sample, around four fifths were seen once. The sequencing sample was made of peripheral blood. All receptors derive from a woman in her 30s with acute or convalescent COVID-19.

The chain has TRBV29-1 and TRBJ1-2; 7 bases align to TRBD1. The length of the CDR3 is 15 residues. In germline, CDR1 is SQVTM, CDR2 ANQGSEA. The trim removed 7 bases at V and 10 bases at J, leaving 21 bases unmatched. The DNA of the CDR3 is TGCAGCGCCAGAGACGCTTGGGTAGGGGGCGCGAACTACACCTTC. Amino acid sequence: CSARDAWVGGANYTF.

The gene calls are TRBV27 and TRBJ1-2; 8 nucleotides align to TRBD1. Germline V gene lookup returns CDR1 MNHEY and CDR2 SMNVEV (reference sequence). The CDR3 extends over 14 amino acids. J gave up 7 bases and V 3 bases, and 7 bases lay outside the gene matches. CDR3 sequence reads: CASSLSRGRRGYTF. As DNA, the CDR3 is TGTGCCAGCAGTTTGTCCAGGGGGCGCCGTGGCTACACCTTC.

This clone occurred a few times. This rearrangement joins TRBV7-2 to TRBJ2-5; no firm D call. V was pared by 1 base and J by 1 base, with 10 bases between. Germline CDR1 and CDR2: SGHTA and FQGNSA. The CDR3 is made up of 15 amino acids. The CDR3 DNA is TGTGCCAGCAGCTTAGTCGCGTCTTTCCAAGAGACCCAGTACTTC. Translation gives CASSLVASFQETQYF. Supplemented by reference TRBV7-2 and TRBJ2-5, the full variable domain reads GAGVSQSPSNKVTEKGKDVELRCDPISGHTALYWYRQSLGQGLEFLIYFQGNSAPDKSGLPSDRFSAERTGGSVSTLTIQRTQQEDSAVYLCASSLVASFQETQYFGPGTRLLVL.